This TCR beta chain was captured in a study of blood T cells in healthy people across ages. Study results and caveats: Per-million-T-cell TCR beta diversity fell roughly linearly with age.

This clonotype occurred a few times. As yet, its antigen is unknown. A junction end diverges from the germline sequence, so it may reflect a read error. Germline V gene sequence: CDR1 MDHEN, CDR2 SYDVKM. The CDR3 is 17 residues long. Through a sample-barcoded 5' primer and a J-beta primer mix, a second PCR was run for roughly 6 to 11 cycles. TCRdb re-called the 5' RACE reads with MiXCR, one entry per CDR3 protein. Of 1.5 million to 2 million distinct CDR3 sequences listed, about 32% are singletons. The rearrangement uses TRBV28 and TRBJ2-1; 9 nucleotides match TRBD1. The sequencing sample was made of blood. The receptor's source is a woman aged 25 to 39 in good health. The CDR3 coding sequence is TGTGCCAGCACTTCTGGCCTCGGGACAGGGTCCTACTATGAGCAGTTCTTC. This translates into CASTSGLGTGSYYEQFF.